This T cell receptor (beta chain) was recorded in a study of T cells in women clearing cervical HPV infection. Study-level points and caveats: CIN3+ cases had significantly higher TCR repertoire richness than controls, but evenness did not differ.

As concerns this clone: The target antigen is unknown. The read is 3 residues too short to cover the CDR3 end, so that end is filled in from the germline J gene.

The table came from immunoSEQ multiplex PCR; TCRdb's copy has only in-frame clones and leaves some out. The listing records 20,000 to 25,000 clones. This CDR3 has 15 amino acids. Trimming shortened V by 0 bases and J by 5 bases, and 14 bases separated the two germline ends. Looked up from germline, CDR1 is SGHRS and CDR2 is YFSETQ. The TCR comes from a woman aged 18-70 years with a cervical HPV16 infection that either progressed to CIN3+ or cleared (not recorded which). The genes are TRBV5-1 and TRBJ1-1; D uncertain. Material for sequencing was blood buffy coat. CDR3 loop: CASSLEQSRRTEAFF. The CDR3 bases that were read are TGCGCCAGCAGCTTGGAACAGAGTAGAAGGACTGAA.